The clone carrying this T cell receptor (beta chain) occurred a few times. Unique molecular identifiers were incorporated into the prepared TCRbeta library. One entry per CDR3 protein, called by TCRdb with MiXCR from the PCR reads. The sample lists some 400,000 distinct CDR3 sequences, roughly 22% occurring once. These data come from a study of T-cell reconstitution after alpha-beta-depleted transplantation in children. V trimming: 4 bases; J trimming: 7 bases; junction bases outside the gene matches: 9. Germline V gene sequence: CDR1 SGHDT, CDR2 YYEEEE. The CDR3 has 15 residues. The source was PBMCs from the stem cell graft donor, collected from the stem cell graft. The receptor comes from a human donor who donated a stem cell graft to a child with acute myeloid leukemia. The rearrangement uses TRBV5-6 and TRBJ2-1; 9 nucleotides align to TRBD1. In nucleotides, the CDR3 is TGTGCCAGCAGCCCGCCGGGACAGGGTAGGAATGAGCAGTTCTTC. This sequence encodes CASSPPGQGRNEQFF.